What follows are 7 T cell receptor beta chains derived from one specimen sequenced in a study of control samples from healthy donors and cancer patients (dated by TCRdb to 2020 to 2022). Preparation of the library involved the immunoSEQ multiplex PCR assay. Held by TCRdb, this immuneACCESS table contains in-frame sequences only and omits some clones. Under half of the omission traces to an unresolved V gene where checked; the cause of the rest is unknown. The sample table holds more than 100,000 clones, of which about nine tenths were seen once. The ten biggest clones cover roughly 3.2% of the sample. The sequencing input was blood. Every receptor here comes from a man in his forties or fifties in good health.

This sequence joins TRBV6-5 and TRBJ2-7; weak D call: TRBD2 (5 bases). CDR1 and CDR2 (germline): MNHEY, SVGAGI. V was shortened by 5 bases and J by 2 bases, with 16 bases between the two germline ends. The length of the CDR3 is 15 residues. DNA for the CDR3: TGTGCCAGCAGTACCCTCTCGGTCGGGGCCTACGAGCAGTACTTC. This sequence encodes CASSTLSVGAYEQYF.

A few counts support this clone. The V gene is TRBV3-1 (or the pseudogene TRBV3-2), the J gene TRBJ2-5, with 10 bases that match TRBD2. The length of the CDR3 is 16 residues. Germline trimming cut 6 bases from V and 0 bases from J; bases unmatched to any gene: 7. Germline V gene lookup returns CDR1 LGHDT and CDR2 YNNKEL (reference sequence). The CDR3, as DNA: TGTGCCAGCAGGCCTAGCGGGGGCCTGTACCAAGAGACCCAGTACTTC. Translating gives CASRPSGGLYQETQYF.

The chain combines TRBV10-3 with TRBJ1-6, with D possibly being TRBD1 (5 bases). Germline V gives CDR1 ENHRY, CDR2 SYGVKD. Deletions cut 5 bases from V and 7 bases from J, with 9 bases between. The CDR3 contains 13 residues. CDR3 bases: TGTGCCATCAGTAGGGACGGGAATTCACCCCTCCACTTT. It specifies CAISRDGNSPLHF.

This chain connects TRBV3-1 (or the pseudogene TRBV3-2) to TRBJ1-5; 9 bases are a match to TRBD1. The CDR3 covers 16 residues. The V gene's germline CDR1 is LGHDT and CDR2 YNNKEL (reference sequence). Trimming cost V 3 bases and J 4 bases; bases outside gene matches: 7. The CDR3 is CASSQGGQGLNQPQHF. The CDR3 DNA sequence: TGTGCCAGCAGCCAGGGGGGACAGGGCCTAAATCAGCCCCAGCATTTT.

The genes are TRBV6-5 and TRBJ1-6; D gene ambiguous. The germline V gene encodes CDR1 MNHEY and CDR2 SVGAGI. This CDR3 has 14 residues. Trimming pared 4 bases from V and 5 bases from J, leaving 9 bases between. This CDR3 reads CASSSESNNSPLHF. CDR3 sequence (DNA): TGTGCCAGCAGTTCGGAAAGCAATAATTCACCCCTCCACTTT.

The genes are TRBV19 and TRBJ2-1; the D gene is possibly TRBD2 (6 bases). The CDR3 loop spans 15 amino acids. Per germline, CDR1 LNHDA and CDR2 SQIVND (reference sequence). Trimming took 5 bases from V and 0 from J, leaving 11 bases between them. The chain's CDR3 is CASSYRGDSYNEQFF. The CDR3 DNA follows: TGTGCCAGTAGTTATCGCGGGGACTCCTACAATGAGCAGTTCTTC.

This clone appeared once. The chain has TRBV7-2 and TRBJ2-1; 9 positions agree with TRBD2. CDR1 is SGHTA and CDR2 is FQGNSA in the germline V gene. The V gene end was trimmed by 3 bases and the J gene end by 3 bases; junction bases not matched to a gene: 6. This CDR3 is 16 amino acids long. CDR3 in amino acids: CASSLFSGGGYNEQFF. The CDR3 region has the DNA TGTGCCAGCAGCTTGTTTAGCGGGGGAGGCTACAATGAGCAGTTCTTC.